Listed below are T cell receptor beta chains from one sample, sequenced in a study of blood T cell repertoires in COVID-19. The protocol was immunoSEQ multiplex PCR, while the TCRdb copy is restricted to in-frame clones and leaves out a portion. The sample consists of roughly 500,000 clones, approximately 90% of them appearing once. The source material was PBMCs or T cells enriched from blood (not recorded which). The source of these receptors is a woman aged 55-75 years who had recovered from COVID-19. The CDR3 runs from the conserved cysteine through the conserved F or W. The D gene is left open where the match is weak. A row's size may be missing; if present it is once, few, many or a size class.

NA	TRBJ1-3	TRBV5-4	NA	TGTGCCAGCAGCGTGACAGGCGGAAACACCATATATTTT	CASSVTGGNTIYF
TRBD2	TRBJ2-3	TRBV3-1/TRBV3-2	once	TGTGCCAGCAGCCTGGGACTAGTTTCAGATACGCAGTATTTT	CASSLGLVSDTQYF
NA	TRBJ1-4	TRBV6-1	NA	TGTGCCAGCAGTGAAGGGAAAGGGGCCGAAAAACTGTTTTTT	CASSEGKGAEKLFF
NA	TRBJ2-1	TRBV28	NA	TGTGCCAGCAGTCCGGCGACAGTTTACGTCAATGAGCAGTTCTTC	CASSPATVYVNEQFF
TRBD1	TRBJ2-1	TRBV28	NA	TGTGCCAGCACCTGGGACAGGGACAATGAGCAGTTCTTC	CASTWDRDNEQFF
NA	TRBJ1-3	TRBV4-1	NA	TGCGCCAGCAGCTTCGACAGGTTCTCTGGAAACACCATATATTTT	CASSFDRFSGNTIYF
NA	TRBJ1-5	TRBV2	NA	TGTGCCAGCAGTGAGCAGGGGACCAGTCAGCCCCAGCATTTT	CASSEQGTSQPQHF
TRBD1	TRBJ1-1	TRBV25-1	NA	TGTGCCAGCAGAGGGACAGGGGTTCTTTTCACTGAAGCTTTCTTT	CASRGTGVLFTEAFF
NA	TRBJ2-3	TRBV5-1	NA	TGCGCCAGCAGCTTGACGCGTTGGGAGGATACGCAGTATTTT	CASSLTRWEDTQYF
NA	TRBJ2-3	TRBV5-8	NA	TGTGCCAGCCCTGGGACAACCCCGAAGGAGTATTTT	CASPGTTPKEYF
TRBD2	TRBJ2-1	TRBV15	NA	TGTGCCACCAGCAGATCCCCCAGCGGGGCCTACAATGAGCAGTTCTTC	CATSRSPSGAYNEQFF
NA	TRBJ1-1	TRBV12-5	NA	TGTGCTAGTGGTCGATCGACACTGAACACTGAAGCTTTCTTT	CASGRSTLNTEAFF
TRBD1	TRBJ1-4	TRBV4-1	NA	TGCGCCAGCAGCCAACCGGGACAGGGAGGTGAAAAACTGTTTTTT	CASSQPGQGGEKLFF
NA	TRBJ1-1	TRBV6-2/TRBV6-3	NA	TGTGCCAGCAGTTACGGGAGGAAGACTGAAGCTTTCTTT	CASSYGRKTEAFF
TRBD1	TRBJ1-2	TRBV7-2	once	TGTGCCAGCAGCTTCACCGGGACAGGGGACGGTGGCTACACCTTC	CASSFTGTGDGGYTF
TRBD1	TRBJ2-3	TRBV24-1	NA	TGTGCCACCAGTGAGGTAGGCAGGGGGCCAGATACGCAGTATTTT	CATSEVGRGPDTQYF
NA	TRBJ1-1	TRBV12-5	NA	TGTGCTAGTGGTTCCCGGGGAGGAGCCTATGAAGCTTTCTTT	CASGSRGGAYEAFF
TRBD1	TRBJ1-1	TRBV6-1	NA	TGTGCCAGCGGAGGGGGCAGCACTGAAGCTTTCTTT	CASGGGSTEAFF
TRBD1	TRBJ2-5	TRBV10-1	NA	TGCGCCAGCAGTGAGACTGGGACAGGGGTGGAGACCCAGTACTTC	CASSETGTGVETQYF
TRBD1	TRBJ2-6	TRBV5-1	once	TGCGCCAGCAGCTCCGCCCGGGACAGGGGTTCTGGGGCCAACGTCCTGACTTTC	CASSSARDRGSGANVLTF
NA	TRBJ1-2	TRBV5-1	NA	TGCGCCAGCAGCTTGGGGCCGTATGGCTACACCTTC	CASSLGPYGYTF
TRBD2	TRBJ2-1	TRBV6-5	NA	TGTGCCAGCATAATAGGTAGCGGGGTCAGGAATGAGCAGTTCTTC	CASIIGSGVRNEQFF
TRBD1	TRBJ2-2	TRBV12-5	NA	TGTGCTAGTGCGACAGGGATTGGCGGGGAGCTGTTTTTT	CASATGIGGELFF
NA	TRBJ2-3	TRBV6-1	NA	TGTGCCAGCAGTGTATCCCTCGGACAGTCCACCACAGATACGCAGTATTTT	CASSVSLGQSTTDTQYF
NA	TRBJ1-5	TRBV2	NA	TGTGCCAGCAGCGAAGGGCAGGGGTATCAGCCCCAGCATTTT	CASSEGQGYQPQHF
TRBD2	TRBJ2-5	TRBV6-1	NA	TGTGCCAGCAGTGAATTAGCGGGGGGCCAAGAGACCCAGTACTTC	CASSELAGGQETQYF
NA	TRBJ2-3	TRBV5-1	NA	TGCGCCAGCAGCTCCATAACTAGCACTAGCACAGATACGCAGTATTTT	CASSSITSTSTDTQYF
TRBD1	TRBJ1-2	TRBV27	NA	TGTGCCAGCAGTTTATCGAGGGACAGGGTGGACCCCTATGGCTACACCTTC	CASSLSRDRVDPYGYTF
NA	TRBJ2-2	TRBV19	NA	TGTGCCAGCCACTCTCTTGGCGGCAGGGAAACCGGGGAGCTGTTTTTT	CASHSLGGRETGELFF
NA	TRBJ2-5	TRBV25-1	NA	TGTGCCAGCAGTGAATCAAGCGCACAAGAGACCCAGTACTTC	CASSESSAQETQYF
TRBD1	TRBJ2-1	TRBV4-1	NA	TGCGCCAGCAGCCAAGAGGGACAGGGGATGGATGAGCAGTTCTTC	CASSQEGQGMDEQFF